This T cell receptor beta chain emerged from a study of blood T cell repertoires in COVID-19. Whole-study context: Samples came from the United States, Italy and Spain, spanning acute and convalescent COVID-19. PBMCs, B-cell-depleted T cells, or T cells were the source of the cDNA or gDNA that made up the material.

Germline lookup yields CDR1 MNHEY and CDR2 SVGAGI. Trimming cost V 11 bases and J 3 bases, with 11 bases left between them. CDR3 length: 13 amino acids. Authors' processing steps: From reference gene primer amplification, estimates of nucleated cell counts were derived. Using immunoSEQ multiplex PCR, the repertoire was profiled, and TCRdb retains in-frame clones only, with some absent. The V and J calls and the clone size are those of that table, but D and trimming were determined from the DNA. The top ten clones hold more than 7% of a sample with about 250,000 clones, about 79% of them seen once. This TCR came from a man aged 80 or over with acute or convalescent COVID-19. The sample comprised peripheral blood. The chain couples TRBV6-5 to TRBJ1-6; D is perhaps TRBD1 (6 bases). In nucleotides, the CDR3 is TGTGCCGGGAGACAGGACTATAATTCACCCCTCCACTTT. As protein: CAGRQDYNSPLHF.